This record concerns one T cell receptor (beta chain) sequence. This sample was taken from a study of patients and donors after allogeneic stem cell transplantation. MiXCR, run by TCRdb on the RT-PCR reads, gives a single entry per CDR3 protein. The table shows more than 850,000 distinct CDR3 sequences, with over 15% occurring only once. V lost 4 bases to trimming and J lost 11 bases, with 20 bases between them. The CDR3 is 14 residues long. The sequence was obtained from a human donor who was either an allogeneic HSCT recipient or a stem cell or donor lymphocyte infusion donor (not recorded which). It is not recorded whose cells these are; they may come from a transplant donor. The sequencing input was blood, either unsorted or a sorted T cell fraction (not recorded which). V gene TRBV12-3 or TRBV12-4 combines with J gene TRBJ1-1; D may be TRBD1 (6 bases). For the CDR3, the DNA is TGTGCCAGCAGTTCCCAGCGGGGGCACGGGGACGCTTTCTTT. It specifies CASSSQRGHGDAFF.